Reported below is one T cell receptor beta chain. The record originates from a study of blood T cell repertoires in COVID-19. The CDR3 covers 13 residues. Between the trimmed V and J ends, which lost 6 bases and 4 bases, there was a span of 12 bases. Germline-derived CDR1 and CDR2 are MNHEY and SMNVEV (reference sequence). As originally analysed: Amplifying reference gene primers gave estimates of nucleated cell counts. Profiling relied on immunoSEQ multiplex PCR, and the TCRdb table lists in-frame clones only, not all of them. V, J and clone size derive from that table, while D and trimming were established from the DNA sequence. The sample shows some 200,000 clones, 75% to 85% of them seen only once.

Material for sequencing was peripheral blood. The chain has TRBV27 and TRBJ1-1; a possible D gene is TRBD1 (6 bases). The TCR comes from a woman aged 80 or over with COVID-19, enrolled during active disease. This CDR3 reads CASSRGGGTEAFF. The DNA for the CDR3 is TGTGCCAGCAGCAGGGGAGGGGGCACTGAAGCTTTCTTT.